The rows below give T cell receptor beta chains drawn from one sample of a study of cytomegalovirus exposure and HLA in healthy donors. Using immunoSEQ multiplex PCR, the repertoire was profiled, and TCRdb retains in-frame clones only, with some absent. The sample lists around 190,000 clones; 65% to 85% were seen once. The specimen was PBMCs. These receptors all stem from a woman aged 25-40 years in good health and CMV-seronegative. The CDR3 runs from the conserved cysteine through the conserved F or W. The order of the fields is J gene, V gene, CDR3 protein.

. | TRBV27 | CASSLSQGTYEQYF
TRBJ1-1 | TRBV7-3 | CASSSLANTEAFF
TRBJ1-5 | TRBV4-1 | CASSQGRGDYFEPQHF
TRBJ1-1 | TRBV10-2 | CASSDWRGDKDMNTEAFF
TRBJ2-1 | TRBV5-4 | CASSEGGSSYNEQFF
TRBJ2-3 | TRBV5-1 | CASSWGLLAGDATQYF
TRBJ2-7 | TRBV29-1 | CSVESGTSAEYF
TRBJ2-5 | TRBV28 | CASSLWEQQETQYF
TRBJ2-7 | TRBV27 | CASSLSEGLTYEQYF
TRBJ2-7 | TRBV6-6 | CASSYTGTGNNEQYF
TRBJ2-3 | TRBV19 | CASSGTYTDTQYF
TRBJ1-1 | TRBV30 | CAWNQQGVNTEAFF
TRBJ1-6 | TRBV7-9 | CASSPPGQEPGPLHF
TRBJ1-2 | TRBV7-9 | CASSLTGAEGYTF
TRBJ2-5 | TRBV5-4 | CASTLLAGLQETQYF
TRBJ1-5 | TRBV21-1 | CASPNGPGGDQPQHF
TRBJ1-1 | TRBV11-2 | CASSLWESTEAFF
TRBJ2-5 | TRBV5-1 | CASSFLAGGPLGETQYF
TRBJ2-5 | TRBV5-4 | CASSSPRFGPGKPQETQYF
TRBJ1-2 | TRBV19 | CASRTGRFYGYTF
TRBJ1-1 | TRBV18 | CASSLVRTGEGTEAFF
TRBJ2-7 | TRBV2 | CASSEQGATYEQYF
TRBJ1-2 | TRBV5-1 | CASSLVGGEGYTF
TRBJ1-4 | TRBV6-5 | CASSRQGDSIEKLFF
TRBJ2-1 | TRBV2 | CALVYPLPLDEQFF
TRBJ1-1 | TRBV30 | CAWSVRRLNTEAFF
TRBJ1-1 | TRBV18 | CASSPLAESTEAFF
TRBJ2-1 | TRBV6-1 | CASSGRGTHNEQFF
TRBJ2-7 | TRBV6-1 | CASRRVAGGPHEQYF
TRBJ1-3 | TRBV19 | CATTDSYLSGNTIYF
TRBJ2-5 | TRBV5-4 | CASSLRGGGQYF
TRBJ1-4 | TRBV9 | CASSGEEGAGEKLFF
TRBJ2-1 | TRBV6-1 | CASSEGLAGGPPPDNEQFF
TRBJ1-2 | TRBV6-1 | CASSLGQGDGYTF
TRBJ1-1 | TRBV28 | CASQLPIDRGATEAFF
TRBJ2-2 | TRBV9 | CASSVRTPANTGELFF
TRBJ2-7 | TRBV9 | CASSPDGTYEQYF
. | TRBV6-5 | CASSQGTGASYEQYF
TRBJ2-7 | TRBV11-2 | CASSRRTKVYEQYF
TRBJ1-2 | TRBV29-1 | CSARMGQDFGGYPF
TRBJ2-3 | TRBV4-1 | CASSRPTGTDTQYF
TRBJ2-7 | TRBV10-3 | CAIRGQGYSYEQYF
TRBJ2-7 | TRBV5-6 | CASRDRAYEQYF
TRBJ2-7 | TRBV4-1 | CASSQEGLASSYEQYF
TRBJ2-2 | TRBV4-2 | CASSQGDIDTGELFF
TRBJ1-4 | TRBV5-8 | CASGAYYNEKLFF
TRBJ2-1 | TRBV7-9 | CASSRQGPPLYEQFF
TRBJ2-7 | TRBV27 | CASSLSGLGGEQYF
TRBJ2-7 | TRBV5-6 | CASSPGLSYEQYF
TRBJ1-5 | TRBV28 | CASSPGTGIYSNQPQHF
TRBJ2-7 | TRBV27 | CASSFGASGQWEQYF
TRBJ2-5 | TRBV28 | CASSFQGMETQYF